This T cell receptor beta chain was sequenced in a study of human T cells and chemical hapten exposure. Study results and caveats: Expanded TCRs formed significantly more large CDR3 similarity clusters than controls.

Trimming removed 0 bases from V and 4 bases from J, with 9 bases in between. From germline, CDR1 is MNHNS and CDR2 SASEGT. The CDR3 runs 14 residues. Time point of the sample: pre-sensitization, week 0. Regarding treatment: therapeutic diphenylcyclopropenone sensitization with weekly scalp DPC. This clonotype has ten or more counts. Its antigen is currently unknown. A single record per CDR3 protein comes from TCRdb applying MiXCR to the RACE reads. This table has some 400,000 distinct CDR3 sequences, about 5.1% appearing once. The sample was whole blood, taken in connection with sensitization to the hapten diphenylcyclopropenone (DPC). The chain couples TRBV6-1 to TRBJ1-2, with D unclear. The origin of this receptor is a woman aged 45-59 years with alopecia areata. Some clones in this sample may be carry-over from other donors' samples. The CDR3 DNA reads TGTGCCAGCAGTGAAGCGCGGGGTCTCTATGGCTACACCTTC. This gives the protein CASSEARGLYGYTF.